The 32 T cell receptor beta chains below all came from one sample that was sequenced in a study of T cells after yellow fever vaccination. TCRdb re-called the 5' RACE reads through MiXCR, storing one row per CDR3 protein. Among about 310,000 distinct CDR3 sequences listed, less than 4.5% were seen once. Sequencing was performed on PBMCs, taken on the day of the yellow fever booster vaccination. These receptor sequences come from a man younger than 35 who received the YFV17D yellow fever vaccine.

This clonotype was found once. A clone one base away is much larger, so this may be a read error. The genes are TRBV28 and TRBJ1-2; D may be TRBD1 (6 bases). Germline V CDR1 and CDR2: MDHEN, SYDVKM. The length of the CDR3 is 16 residues. V was cut by 5 bases and J by 4 bases, with 20 bases left in between. The CDR3, as DNA: TGTGCCAGCAGTACTATAATTTGGGACAAGATCTATGGCTACACCTTC. Translation gives CASSTIIWDKIYGYTF.

This clonotype has more than one count but fewer than ten. V gene TRBV12-3 or TRBV12-4 combines with J gene TRBJ1-2; TRBD1 matches at 8 bases. Trimming took 3 bases from V and 10 from J; bases not matched to a gene: 10. CDR3 length: 14 residues. The CDR3 here is CASSFSGTGAVYTF. In nucleotides, the CDR3 is TGTGCCAGCAGTTTTTCCGGGACAGGCGCGGTCTACACCTTC.

This clonotype has more than one count but fewer than ten. The chain joins TRBV6-5 to TRBJ2-2, with 8 bases fitting TRBD1. This CDR3 spans 15 amino acids. Germline CDR1 reads MNHEY; CDR2 reads SVGAGI. J lost 4 bases, V lost 3 bases, and 4 bases had no gene match. The CDR3 DNA reads as TGTGCCAGCAGTTATCAGGGGGCAGGCACCGGGGAGCTGTTTTTT. Translated: CASSYQGAGTGELFF.

The chain carries TRBV7-2 and TRBJ1-1, with D maybe TRBD1 (5 bases). The CDR3 runs 14 residues. V dropped 3 bases and J dropped 8 bases, with 16 bases sitting between them. The germline V gene has CDR1 SGHTA and CDR2 FQGNSA. The CDR3 loop reads CASSLGVSVGEAFF. The CDR3 coding sequence is TGTGCCAGCAGCTTGGGGGTGAGTGTCGGGGAAGCTTTCTTT.

In its sample, this clonotype was seen a few times. The rearrangement links TRBV18 to TRBJ2-7; 9 bases are shared with TRBD2. Germline V gene data show CDR1 as KGHSH and CDR2 as LQKENI. The V segment lost 0 bases and the J segment 3 bases; nucleotides outside the gene matches: 6. The CDR3 consists of 16 residues. CDR3 nucleotides: TGTGCCAGCTCACCACCTAACCTAGCGGGGCACTACGAGCAGTACTTC. Protein: CASSPPNLAGHYEQYF.

The chain links TRBV5-1 to TRBJ2-7; the match to TRBD1 covers 7 bases. CDR1 SGHRS and CDR2 YFSETQ come from the germline V gene. This CDR3 spans 14 amino acids. The V and J ends lost 0 bases and 5 bases, in that order; junction bases with no gene match: 5. The CDR3, as DNA: TGCGCCAGCAGCTTGGGAGGGGGCGGACACGAGCAGTACTTC. It codes for CASSLGGGGHEQYF.

This clonotype was observed many times. The chain combines TRBV5-6 with TRBJ2-2; tentatively, D is TRBD2 (6 bases). Trimming stripped 6 bases from V and 1 base from J, with 19 bases between. The CDR3 runs 17 residues. Germline CDR1 reads SGHDT; CDR2 reads YYEEEE. CDR3 DNA: TGTGCCAGCAACCGCGGCTCGGGACTGTGGAACACCGGGGAGCTGTTTTTT. Its protein product is CASNRGSGLWNTGELFF.

This clonotype came up many times. V is TRBV6-2 or TRBV6-3 and J is TRBJ1-1; no firm D call. V shed 2 bases and J shed 3 bases, with 13 bases lying between them. CDR1 MNHEY and CDR2 SVGEGT come from the germline V gene. The CDR3 consists of 15 residues. In nucleotides, the CDR3 is TGTGCCAGCAGTTACAGCGACACCGGTTACACTGAAGCTTTCTTT. The encoded protein is CASSYSDTGYTEAFF.

The chain carries TRBV7-9 and TRBJ1-2; D possibly corresponds to TRBD1 (5 bases). The CDR3 loop spans 18 amino acids. Between the trimmed V and J ends, which lost 5 bases and 3 bases, there was a span of 25 bases. Germline V lookup: CDR1 SEHNR, CDR2 FQNEAQ (reference sequence). The CDR3 reads CASSPALGRQSPDYGYTF. The CDR3 nucleotides read TGTGCCAGCAGCCCGGCCCTGGGGCGACAGTCTCCGGACTATGGCTACACCTTC.

This clonotype was counted many times. The rearrangement joins TRBV15 to TRBJ1-2; D is uncertain. CDR1 is LNHNV and CDR2 is YYDKDF in the germline V gene (reference sequence). The V and J ends lost 0 bases and 5 bases respectively, with 4 bases between them. The CDR3 contains 12 residues. CDR3 loop: CATSRDLYGYTF. The CDR3 DNA follows: TGTGCCACCAGCAGAGATCTTTATGGCTACACCTTC.

About this clonotype itself: A clone one base away is much larger, so this may be a read error. This rearrangement joins TRBV5-5 to TRBJ1-1; no definite D call. Deletions cut 0 bases from V and 1 base from J, with 4 bases between. CDR1 is SGHKS, CDR2 YYEKEE, per germline (reference sequence). This CDR3 region has 13 residues. The CDR3 DNA reads as TGTGCCAGCAGCTTGGACTGGAACACTGAAGCTTTCTTT. This encodes CASSLDWNTEAFF. Based on the CDR3 plus reference TRBV5-5 and TRBJ1-1, the full variable domain is DAGVTQSPTHLIKTRGQQVTLRCSPISGHKSVSWYQQVLGQGPQFIFQYYEKEERGRGNFPDRFSARQFPNYSSELNVNALLLGDSALYLCASSLDWNTEAFFGQGTRLTVV.

This clonotype occurred many times. Sequence at one end of the junction differs from germline and may be a read error. The chain uses TRBV7-2 and TRBJ2-7, with D perhaps TRBD2 (6 bases). The CDR3 totals 12 residues. CDR1 is SGHTA and CDR2 is FQGNSA in the germline V gene. CDR3 region: CASSFYFGGVDF. The DNA for the CDR3 is TGTGCCAGCAGCTTTTACTTCGGCGGGGTTGACTTC.

This clonotype was seen only a few times. V and J are TRBV19 and TRBJ2-6; tentative D call: TRBD2 (5 bases). Germline V gene data show CDR1 as LNHDA and CDR2 as SQIVND (reference sequence). The CDR3 is 15 residues long. V lost 5 bases and J 4 bases, leaving 12 bases between the germline ends. Written as DNA, the CDR3 is TGTGCCAGTAGTGAGGGATGGGGAGGGGCCAACGTCCTGACTTTC. Translating it yields CASSEGWGGANVLTF.

This clonotype has at least ten counts. V is TRBV7-2 and J is TRBJ2-5; 16 bases are shared with TRBD2. This CDR3 spans 19 amino acids. Germline V lookup: CDR1 SGHTA, CDR2 FQGNSA. Trimming cost V 5 bases and J 5 bases; bases outside gene matches: 14. CDR3 in DNA: TGTGCCAGCAGCCTCAAACCGGGACTAGCGGGGGGGCCCCGGGAGACCCAGTACTTC. Its protein is CASSLKPGLAGGPRETQYF.

This rearrangement joins TRBV11-2 to TRBJ1-2; D is unresolved. V gave up 5 bases and J gave up 9 bases, with 10 bases separating them. CDR1 and CDR2 (germline): SGHAT, FQNNGV. The CDR3 loop spans 11 amino acids. The CDR3, as DNA: TGTGCCAGCAGCCCCTCAGCCAGCTACACCTTC. Protein product: CASSPSASYTF.

This clonotype occurred a few times. This sequence joins TRBV7-6 and TRBJ2-1, with 9 bases aligning to TRBD1. V lost 5 bases to trimming and J lost 10 bases; unmatched junction nucleotides: 12. Germline V gene lookup returns CDR1 SGHVS and CDR2 FNYEAQ. The CDR3 length is 15 residues. DNA for the CDR3: TGTGCCAGCAGCCACACGGGACAGGGAAATTTAGAGCAGTTCTTC. Translated: CASSHTGQGNLEQFF.

The CDR3 nucleotides read TGTGCCAGCACCAACGCCGGGACAGACTATGGCTACACCTTC. Residues: CASTNAGTDYGYTF. The chain joins TRBV6-5 to TRBJ1-2; 7 bases line up with TRBD1. V shed 7 bases and J 3 bases; nucleotides not matched to a gene: 8. CDR3 length: 14 amino acids. Germline V gene sequence: CDR1 MNHEY, CDR2 SVGAGI.

In this sample, this clonotype turned up many times. The chain joins TRBV4-3 to TRBJ1-2, with no clear D. Germline CDR1 LGHNA, CDR2 YSLEER. The V and J ends lost 8 bases and 0 bases respectively, with 10 bases between them. CDR3 size: 13 residues. The CDR3 DNA is TGCGCCAGCGGTTCACAGACTAACTATGGCTACACCTTC. It translates to CASGSQTNYGYTF.

This clonotype was counted ten times or more. This chain connects TRBV7-2 to TRBJ2-3, with TRBD2 as a possible D gene (6 bases). Deletions cut 1 base from V and 1 base from J, with 12 bases between. Germline-derived CDR1 and CDR2 are SGHTA and FQGNSA. The CDR3 spans 16 residues. The CDR3 loop reads CASSLVRGARTDTQYF. CDR3 nucleotides: TGTGCCAGCAGCTTAGTACGCGGGGCCCGCACAGATACGCAGTATTTT.

The sample holds many counts of this clonotype. The chain couples TRBV5-4 to TRBJ1-4; D not certain. V was trimmed by 4 bases and J by 8 bases, leaving 18 bases between them. The CDR3 spans 15 residues. CDR1 and CDR2 from the germline V gene are SGHNT and YYREEE (reference sequence). CDR3: CASSQTSAVGEKLFF. Written as DNA, the CDR3 is TGTGCCAGCAGCCAAACGTCGGCAGTAGGAGAAAAACTGTTTTTT.

This clonotype was detected ten times or more. The V and J genes are TRBV14 and TRBJ2-3; D may be TRBD1 (6 bases). The V and J ends lost 5 bases and 3 bases respectively, with 18 bases between them. CDR3 length equals 16 residues. Looked up from germline, CDR1 is SGHDN and CDR2 is FVKESK. CDR3 sequence (DNA): TGTGCCAGCAGCTACAGGGTGAGGGGCCCTACAGATACGCAGTATTTT. The encoded protein is CASSYRVRGPTDTQYF.

In this sample, this clonotype turned up many times. The chain carries TRBV9 and TRBJ2-7; D unresolved. V dropped 1 base and J dropped 0 bases, with 5 bases sitting between them. The CDR3 sequence is 13 residues long. CDR1 SGDLS and CDR2 YYNGEE come from the germline V gene. CDR3 protein: CASSVSGSYEQYF. In DNA form, the CDR3 reads TGTGCCAGCAGCGTATCTGGCTCCTACGAGCAGTACTTC.

The chain couples TRBV7-2 to TRBJ1-2; D is undetermined. Looked up from germline, CDR1 is SGHTA and CDR2 is FQGNSA. The CDR3 consists of 14 residues. Trimming removed 0 bases from V and 2 bases from J, with 7 bases in between. The CDR3 DNA follows: TGTGCCAGCAGCTTAGCGACCAGCAACTATGGCTACACCTTC. Its protein product is CASSLATSNYGYTF. Full variable domain (missing parts from reference TRBV7-2 and TRBJ1-2): GAGVSQSPSNKVTEKGKDVELRCDPISGHTALYWYRQSLGQGLEFLIYFQGNSAPDKSGLPSDRFSAERTGGSVSTLTIQRTQQEDSAVYLCASSLATSNYGYTFGSGTRLTVV.

V usage is TRBV6-6 and J usage is TRBJ1-6; 7 bases are a match to TRBD1. J was trimmed by 7 bases and V by 2 bases; bases with no gene match: 8. Germline V gene data show CDR1 as MNHNY and CDR2 as SVGAGI (reference sequence). This CDR3 comprises 16 residues. The CDR3 loop is CASSYTVRDRNSPLHF. The DNA for the CDR3 is TGTGCCAGCAGTTACACAGTGCGGGACAGAAATTCACCCCTCCACTTT.

This clonotype was counted a few times. The chain couples TRBV4-1 to TRBJ1-5, with 9 positions matching TRBD1. There are 17 residues in the CDR3. The ends lost 2 bases at V and 4 bases at J; junction bases unmatched: 9. Looked up from germline, CDR1 is MGHRA and CDR2 is YSYEKL. CDR3 amino acids: CASSQQETGGGNQPQHF. The CDR3 coding sequence is TGCGCCAGCAGCCAACAGGAGACAGGGGGTGGAAATCAGCCCCAGCATTTT.

This clonotype was counted many times. The CDR3 nucleotides read TGTGCCAGCAGCCAAGTCGGGACAGGGTATGACGAGCAGTACTTC. Its protein is CASSQVGTGYDEQYF. The chain carries TRBV3-1 and TRBJ2-7, with TRBD1 matching 9 bases. V was pared by 1 base and J by 5 bases, with 6 bases of the junction left unmatched. This CDR3 comprises 15 residues. Germline lookup yields CDR1 LGHDT and CDR2 YNNKEL (reference sequence).

This chain uses TRBV29-1 with TRBJ2-7; 10 bases fit TRBD1. The CDR3 spans 15 residues. From germline, CDR1 is SQVTM and CDR2 ANQGSEA. V gave up 6 bases and J gave up 3 bases; unmatched junction bases: 11. CDR3 nucleotides: TGCAGCGTCGCTCCCGGGACAGGGGCTGACTACGAGCAGTACTTC. As protein: CSVAPGTGADYEQYF.

This clonotype came up a few times. The V gene is TRBV5-1, the J gene TRBJ1-2, with 7 positions matching TRBD1. The CDR3 is made up of 15 amino acids. The germline CDR1 and CDR2 sequences are SGHRS and YFSETQ. V lost 3 bases to trimming and J lost 8 bases; unmatched junction nucleotides: 13. The CDR3, as DNA: TGCGCCAGCAGCTCTACCGGGACAGCCCCGAGAGGCTACACCTTC. The encoded protein is CASSSTGTAPRGYTF.

This clonotype was counted a few times. The V and J genes are TRBV1 and TRBJ1-3; no check of the table's D call, TRBD1, against the DNA was made. TRBV1 is shown as a pseudogene. The CDR3 has 17 amino acids. The CDR3 protein is CTSSQVGHPFAGNTIYF. In nucleotides, the CDR3 is TGCACCAGCAGCCAAGTGGGACACCCATTTGCGGGAAACACCATATATTTT.

The chain joins TRBV15 to TRBJ2-1; 10 bases agree with TRBD2. V shed 0 bases and J 9 bases; nucleotides not matched to a gene: 8. The V gene's germline CDR1 is LNHNV and CDR2 YYDKDF (reference sequence). The CDR3 has 16 amino acids. The CDR3 loop reads CATSRDRSGGAGEQFF. DNA of the CDR3: TGTGCCACCAGCAGAGATCGCAGCGGGGGGGCTGGTGAGCAGTTCTTC.

This clonotype has at least ten counts. The rearrangement links TRBV5-6 to TRBJ1-6, with D uncertain. Trimming took 4 bases from V and 8 from J, leaving 13 bases between them. CDR1 and CDR2 (germline): SGHDT, YYEEEE. CDR3 size: 14 residues. The CDR3 is CASSPGRGYSPLHF. For the CDR3, the DNA is TGTGCCAGCAGCCCAGGACGGGGATATTCACCCCTCCACTTT.

The chain combines TRBV29-1 with TRBJ1-1; the match to TRBD1 covers 7 bases. Losses at the gene ends were 7 bases for V and 3 bases for J; bases not matched to a gene: 8. The germline V gene has CDR1 SQVTM and CDR2 ANQGSEA. This CDR3 has 13 amino acids. The CDR3 DNA reads as TGCAGCGCTAGCAGGGGGGTGGACACTGAAGCTTTCTTT. Protein sequence: CSASRGVDTEAFF.